A selection of T cell receptor beta chains follows, all from one sample in a study of blood T cell repertoires in COVID-19. Some clones are missing from TCRdb's copy, which holds only in-frame ones; the method was immunoSEQ multiplex PCR. Of 53,000 or so clones listed, about 87% are singletons. The sequencing sample was made of peripheral blood. These receptors all come from a man older than 75 with acute or convalescent COVID-19. Both conserved end residues are part of each CDR3. D genes are given only for firm matches. Clone size is not always given. Where it is, it says once, few, many or a class for expanded clones.

TRBJ2-3 13 NA NA TRBV6-5 CASKRGGTDTQYF TGTGCCAGCAAGCGCGGGGGCACAGATACGCAGTATTTT
TRBJ2-2 14 NA NA TRBV10-3 CAISASGDTGELFF TGTGCCATCAGTGCCTCGGGGGACACCGGGGAGCTGTTTTTT
TRBJ1-4 14 NA NA TRBV5-1 CASSRTRTNEKLFF TGCGCCAGCAGCCGAACCAGGACTAATGAAAAACTGTTTTTT
TRBJ2-3 15 NA NA TRBV6-5 CASSYPGPRGNTQYF TGTGCCAGCAGTTACCCAGGGCCCCGCGGAAATACGCAGTATTTT
TRBJ1-4 15 NA NA TRBV19 CASTRTAGAFGKLFF TGTGCCAGTACCCGGACAGCTGGCGCCTTTGGGAAACTGTTTTTT
TRBJ2-5 15 NA NA TRBV2 CASTVGGSALETQYF TGTGCCAGCACGGTGGGGGGTAGCGCATTGGAGACCCAGTACTTC
TRBJ2-3 15 NA TRBD1 TRBV2 CASSLGTGGTDTQYF TGTGCCAGCAGTCTGGGGACAGGGGGGACAGATACGCAGTATTTT
TRBJ1-2 12 NA NA TRBV6-5 CASSTPSYGYTF TGTGCCAGCAGTACCCCTAGCTATGGCTACACCTTC
TRBJ2-1 17 NA TRBD2 TRBV19 CASSIETSGTPYNEQFF TGTGCCAGTAGTATAGAGACTAGCGGGACCCCCTACAATGAGCAGTTCTTC
TRBJ2-7 14 once NA TRBV19 CASSNRDWIYEQYF TGTGCCAGTAGTAACCGGGACTGGATCTACGAGCAGTACTTC
TRBJ2-1 15 NA NA TRBV5-8 CASSSIGDSYNEQFF TGTGCCAGCAGCTCAATAGGGGATTCCTACAATGAGCAGTTCTTC
TRBJ1-1 16 NA TRBD1 TRBV7-9 CASSLPQGQGGTEAFF TGTGCCAGCAGCTTACCCCAGGGACAGGGGGGCACTGAAGCTTTCTTT
TRBJ2-2 14 NA NA TRBV27 CASSLRQVHGELFF TGTGCCAGCAGTTTAAGACAGGTTCACGGGGAGCTGTTTTTT
TRBJ1-1 14 NA NA TRBV19 CASSRTDRNTEAFF TGTGCCAGTAGTAGGACAGACAGGAACACTGAAGCTTTCTTT
TRBJ1-1 12 NA NA TRBV10-2 CASQQGNTEAFF TGCGCCAGCCAACAGGGGAACACTGAAGCTTTCTTT
TRBJ2-2 15 NA TRBD2 TRBV30 CAWRNRGVNTGELFF TGTGCCTGGAGGAACCGGGGGGTTAACACCGGGGAGCTGTTTTTT
TRBJ2-3 14 NA NA TRBV2 CASLKTASTDTQYF TGTGCCAGCCTAAAAACAGCTAGCACAGATACGCAGTATTTT
TRBJ1-1 11 NA NA TRBV28 CASSLVREAFF TGTGCCAGCAGTTTGGTCCGGGAAGCTTTCTTT
TRBJ1-3 15 NA NA TRBV4-1 CASSLSDRSGNTIYF TGCGCCAGCAGCCTCTCAGACAGATCTGGAAACACCATATATTTT
TRBJ2-2 15 NA NA TRBV5-1 CASSWGGPRTGELFF TGCGCCAGCTCGTGGGGGGGCCCGAGGACCGGGGAGCTGTTTTTT
TRBJ1-2 12 once NA TRBV2 CASNQGMYGYTF TGTGCCAGCAACCAGGGGATGTATGGCTACACCTTC
TRBJ1-2 14 once NA TRBV18 CASSPKQGSYGYTF TGTGCCAGCTCACCAAAACAGGGAAGCTATGGCTACACCTTC
TRBJ2-3 11 NA NA TRBV12-3/TRBV12-4 CADEYGDTQYF TGTGCCGACGAGTACGGGGATACGCAGTATTTT
TRBJ1-5 14 once NA TRBV5-4 CASSRGGGNQPQHF TGTGCCAGCAGTCGCGGGGGAGGCAATCAGCCCCAGCATTTT
TRBJ1-1 13 NA NA TRBV5-6 CASSLFLNTEAFF TGTGCCAGCAGCCTTTTTCTGAACACTGAAGCTTTCTTT
TRBJ2-1 16 NA TRBD1 TRBV5-1 CASSLTGEPTPTEQFF TGCGCCAGCAGCTTGACAGGGGAACCCACCCCCACTGAGCAGTTCTTC
TRBJ1-1 16 NA NA TRBV4-2 CASSPGLRHWGTEAFF TGTGCCAGCAGCCCGGGACTCCGCCATTGGGGCACTGAAGCTTTCTTT
TRBJ2-2 15 NA TRBD2 TRBV7-2 CATGSGGVNTGELFF TGTGCCACGGGTTCGGGGGGGGTGAACACCGGGGAGCTGTTTTTT
TRBJ1-2 12 NA NA TRBV29-1 CSIGTTNYGYTF TGCAGCATCGGGACAACTAACTATGGCTACACCTTC
TRBJ2-6 16 NA NA TRBV2 CASTKGEGSGANVLTF TGTGCCAGCACCAAGGGGGAGGGCTCTGGGGCCAACGTCCTGACTTTC
TRBJ2-3 14 NA TRBD1 TRBV20-1 CSASKGQAADTQYF TGCAGTGCTAGTAAGGGACAGGCGGCAGATACGCAGTATTTT
TRBJ1-6 13 NA NA TRBV12-3/TRBV12-4 CASTPTANSPLHF TGTGCCAGCACCCCGACAGCTAATTCACCCCTCCACTTT
TRBJ1-2 15 NA NA TRBV19 CASSIGPGVNYGYTF TGTGCCAGTAGTATAGGACCGGGGGTTAACTATGGCTACACCTTC
TRBJ1-2 14 NA NA TRBV9 CASSPSLANYGYTF TGTGCCAGCAGCCCCTCCCTAGCTAACTATGGCTACACCTTC
TRBJ1-2 13 NA NA TRBV12-3/TRBV12-4 CASSKGVLDGYTF TGTGCCAGCAGCAAAGGGGTGTTAGATGGCTACACCTTC
TRBJ1-2 13 NA TRBD1 TRBV6-5 CASSYSGQSQNTF TGTGCCAGCAGTTACTCGGGACAGAGTCAGAACACCTTC
TRBJ2-7 15 NA NA TRBV9 CASSVGVASPYEQYF TGTGCCAGCAGCGTAGGGGTAGCGTCTCCCTACGAGCAGTACTTC
TRBJ2-2 16 NA TRBD2 TRBV5-6 CASSLLAGGNTGELFF TGTGCCAGCAGCTTGCTAGCGGGGGGGAACACCGGGGAGCTGTTTTTT
TRBJ2-5 16 NA TRBD2 TRBV6-1 CASSEAGGGGFETQYF TGTGCCAGCAGTGAAGCTGGCGGGGGGGGGTTTGAGACCCAGTACTTC
TRBJ1-6 14 NA TRBD1 TRBV7-2 CASSFWRGHSPLHF TGTGCCAGCAGCTTTTGGAGGGGGCATTCACCCCTCCACTTT
TRBJ1-4 14 NA NA TRBV19 CASSSRGRDEKLFF TGTGCCAGTAGTTCCAGGGGTCGCGATGAAAAACTGTTTTTT
TRBJ1-5 17 NA TRBD1 TRBV7-9 CASSLGTTGGSNQPQHF TGTGCCAGCAGCTTAGGGACGACAGGGGGTAGCAATCAGCCCCAGCATTTT
TRBJ1-2 14 NA NA TRBV28 CASSGGQHVYGYTF TGTGCCAGCAGTGGAGGACAGCACGTCTATGGCTACACCTTC
TRBJ2-7 15 NA TRBD1 TRBV7-8 CASSLVGTGLYEQYF TGTGCCAGCAGCTTAGTGGGGACAGGTCTCTACGAGCAGTACTTC
TRBJ1-2 13 NA TRBD1 TRBV5-4 CASSLGQGRGYTF TGTGCCAGCAGCCTCGGACAGGGTAGGGGCTACACCTTC
TRBJ2-2 16 NA TRBD1 TRBV11-2 CASSTTGGGNTGELFF TGTGCCAGCAGCACTACAGGGGGAGGCAACACCGGGGAGCTGTTTTTT
TRBJ2-2 14 few NA TRBV29-1 CSVERGITAGELFF TGCAGCGTTGAAAGAGGGATTACGGCCGGGGAGCTGTTTTTT
TRBJ2-2 16 NA TRBD2 TRBV7-6 CASSLDWGGPAGELFF TGTGCCAGCAGCTTAGATTGGGGGGGACCTGCCGGGGAGCTGTTTTTT
TRBJ2-3 15 NA TRBD2 TRBV4-2 CASSQVRGDIDTQYF TGTGCCAGCAGCCAAGTACGGGGGGATATCGATACGCAGTATTTT
TRBJ2-3 16 NA TRBD2 TRBV11-3 CASSSGLAGGLDTQYF TGTGCCAGCAGCTCCGGACTAGCGGGGGGCCTCGATACGCAGTATTTT
TRBJ2-3 15 NA NA TRBV19 CASSIGQYSTDTQYF TGTGCCAGTAGTATAGGGCAGTATAGCACAGATACGCAGTATTTT
TRBJ2-3 16 NA TRBD1 TRBV9 CASSPGQDPSTDTQYF TGTGCCAGCAGCCCAGGACAGGACCCGTCCACAGATACGCAGTATTTT
TRBJ1-3 13 NA NA TRBV6-5 CASTQGSGNTIYF TGTGCCAGCACACAGGGATCTGGAAACACCATATATTTT
TRBJ1-1 13 NA NA TRBV11-3 CASSRVRGTEAFF TGTGCCAGCAGCCGCGTTCGAGGGACTGAAGCTTTCTTT
TRBJ1-1 17 NA NA TRBV19 CASRGALQGRLNTEAFF TGTGCCAGTAGAGGGGCGTTACAGGGCCGCCTGAACACTGAAGCTTTCTTT
TRBJ1-3 16 NA NA TRBV5-1 CASSTTGSITGNTIYF TGCGCCAGCAGCACTACAGGGAGTATAACTGGAAACACCATATATTTT
TRBJ1-6 16 NA TRBD1 TRBV9 CASSVANRPGGSPLHF TGTGCCAGCAGCGTAGCGAATCGGCCAGGGGGCTCCCCCCTCCACTTT
TRBJ1-4 14 NA NA TRBV28 CASSLHDGRGGLFF TGTGCCAGCAGTTTACACGATGGACGGGGGGGACTGTTTTTT
TRBJ1-2 13 NA NA TRBV9 CASSVVSREGYTF TGTGCCAGCAGCGTAGTTAGCCGGGAGGGCTACACCTTC